These 13 T cell receptor beta chains were sequenced from one sample in a study of blood T cell repertoires in COVID-19. Some clones are missing from TCRdb's copy, which holds only in-frame ones; the method was immunoSEQ multiplex PCR. Of approximately 100,000 clones in the sample, around 85% were seen once. Specimen: peripheral blood. The receptors shown here come from a woman between 65 and 79 years old with acute or convalescent COVID-19.

There are a few counts of this clone. The chain carries TRBV12-5 and TRBJ1-6; no clear D. Trimming removed 3 bases from V and 11 bases from J, with 8 bases in between. Germline CDR1 reads LGHNT; CDR2 reads FRNRAP. The CDR3 runs 12 residues. CDR3 amino acids: CASGFSGPPLHF. In nucleotides, the CDR3 is TGTGCTAGTGGTTTTTCGGGTCCACCCCTCCACTTT.

The chain is built from TRBV6-2 or TRBV6-3 and TRBJ1-2; no firm D call. CDR3 length: 12 residues. In germline, CDR1 is MNHEY, CDR2 SVGEGT. Trimming removed 4 bases at V and 7 bases at J, with 10 bases between. CDR3 region: CASSFVRGGYTF. In DNA, the CDR3 is TGTGCCAGCAGTTTTGTACGCGGTGGCTACACCTTC.

In this sample, this clone turned up a few times. The chain links TRBV7-8 to TRBJ1-2; unclear D gene. The length of the CDR3 is 15 residues. Germline V CDR1 and CDR2: SGHVS, FQNEAQ. Deletions cut 3 bases from V and 4 bases from J, with 15 bases between. In DNA, the CDR3 is TGTGCCAGCAGCTTGGACGGCGGGGTAATCTATGGCTACACCTTC. Translating gives CASSLDGGVIYGYTF.

CDR3 loop: CASSLVGGPLAGPEAFF. The DNA for the CDR3 is TGTGCCAGCAGCTTGGTTGGAGGGCCCTTGGCCGGTCCTGAAGCTTTCTTT. This chain connects TRBV5-6 to TRBJ1-1; no firm D call. The V and J ends lost 0 bases and 6 bases respectively, with 21 bases between them. The CDR3 is made up of 17 amino acids. Germline assignment: CDR1 SGHDT and CDR2 YYEEEE. Full variable domain (outside the CDR3, taken from reference TRBV5-6 and TRBJ1-1): DAGVTQSPTHLIKTRGQQVTLRCSPKSGHDTVSWYQQALGQGPQFIFQYYEEEERQRGNFPDRFSGHQFPNYSSELNVNALLLGDSALYLCASSLVGGPLAGPEAFFGQGTRLTVV.

The DNA for the CDR3 is TGTGCCACCTACGCGGGGGCCACTGAAGCTTTCTTT. Protein product: CATYAGATEAFF. The rearrangement joins TRBV10-3 to TRBJ1-1; possibly TRBD1 for D (6 bases). Per the germline V gene, CDR1 is ENHRY and CDR2 is SYGVKD. The ends were cut back, 10 bases at V and 4 bases at J, with 13 bases in the middle. The CDR3 length is 12 residues.

The chain recombines TRBV19 with TRBJ1-2; 9 bases match TRBD1. The germline gives CDR1 LNHDA, CDR2 SQIVND (reference sequence). CDR3 length: 19 residues. Unmatched junction bases numbered 23, after V lost 4 bases and J lost 8 bases. In DNA, the CDR3 is TGTGCCAGTAGTACGGAACCGGGACAGGGTTTTTTTCTCTCCGGCGGCTACACCTTC. The encoded protein is CASSTEPGQGFFLSGGYTF.

CDR3 amino acids: CASSPERDTEAFF. CDR3 DNA sequence: TGTGCCAGCTCCCCGGAGAGGGACACTGAAGCTTTCTTT. This chain uses TRBV18 with TRBJ1-1; D gene ambiguous. The ends were cut back, 6 bases at V and 3 bases at J, with 11 bases in the middle. The length of the CDR3 is 13 residues. Germline CDR1 reads KGHSH; CDR2 reads LQKENI.

The chain carries TRBV6-2 or TRBV6-3 and TRBJ1-2, with 7 bases fitting TRBD1. The V gene end was trimmed by 5 bases and the J gene end by 3 bases; junction bases not matched to a gene: 3. This CDR3 contains 13 residues. The germline V gene has CDR1 MNHEY and CDR2 SVGEGT. The CDR3 bases are TGTGCCAGCAGTCGACAGGGTCACTATGGCTACACCTTC. Protein: CASSRQGHYGYTF.

The genes are TRBV6-1 and TRBJ1-2; a weak D match, TRBD1 (5 bases). From germline, CDR1 is MNHNS and CDR2 SASEGT. Trimming pared 1 base from V and 4 bases from J, leaving 13 bases between. The CDR3 totals 15 residues. The CDR3 reads CASSEVRGISYGYTF. CDR3 bases: TGTGCCAGCAGTGAAGTTAGGGGAATAAGCTATGGCTACACCTTC.

The chain links TRBV6-1 to TRBJ2-7; D unclear. Germline assignment: CDR1 MNHNS and CDR2 SASEGT. V lost 3 bases, J lost 0 bases, and 9 bases lay in between. The CDR3 runs to 14 residues. CDR3 region: CASSEIATSYEQYV. DNA of the CDR3: TGTGCCAGCAGTGAGATAGCTACCTCCTACGAGCAGTACGTC.

This clone appeared a few times. The CDR3 reads CASSPTSGGANEQFF. The CDR3, as DNA: TGTGCCAGCTCACCTACTAGCGGGGGGGCCAATGAGCAGTTCTTC. V usage is TRBV18 and J usage is TRBJ2-1; TRBD2 matches at 13 bases. Losses at the gene ends were 3 bases for V and 6 bases for J; bases not matched to a gene: 2. In germline, CDR1 is KGHSH, CDR2 LQKENI. The CDR3 consists of 15 residues.

The chain combines TRBV28 with TRBJ2-5; perhaps TRBD1 as D (6 bases). The V end was cut by 5 bases, the J end by 5 bases, with 12 bases between. The CDR3 is 13 residues long. Germline assignment: CDR1 MDHEN and CDR2 SYDVKM. The DNA for the CDR3 is TGTGCCAGCAGTCGGACCAGGGGCGAGACCCAGTACTTC. Amino acids: CASSRTRGETQYF.

This chain links TRBV19 with TRBJ1-1; the match to TRBD1 covers 7 bases. Per the germline V gene, CDR1 is LNHDA and CDR2 is SQIVND (reference sequence). The CDR3 totals 15 residues. Trimming took 4 bases from V and 0 from J; bases not matched to a gene: 5. The CDR3 region has the DNA TGTGCCAGTAGTACCCGCGGGACAGTGAACACTGAAGCTTTCTTT. Protein: CASSTRGTVNTEAFF.